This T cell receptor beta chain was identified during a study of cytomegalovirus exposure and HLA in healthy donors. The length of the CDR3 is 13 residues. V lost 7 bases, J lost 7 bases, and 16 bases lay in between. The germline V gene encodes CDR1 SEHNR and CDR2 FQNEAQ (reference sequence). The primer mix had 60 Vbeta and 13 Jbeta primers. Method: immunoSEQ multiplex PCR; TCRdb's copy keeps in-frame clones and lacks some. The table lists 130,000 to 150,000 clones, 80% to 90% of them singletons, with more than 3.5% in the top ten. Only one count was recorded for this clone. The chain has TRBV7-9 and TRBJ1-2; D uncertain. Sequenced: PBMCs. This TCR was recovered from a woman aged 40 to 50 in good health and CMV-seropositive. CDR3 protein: CASTLSQLVGYTF. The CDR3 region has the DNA TGTGCCAGCACCCTATCGCAACTAGTTGGCTACACCTTC.